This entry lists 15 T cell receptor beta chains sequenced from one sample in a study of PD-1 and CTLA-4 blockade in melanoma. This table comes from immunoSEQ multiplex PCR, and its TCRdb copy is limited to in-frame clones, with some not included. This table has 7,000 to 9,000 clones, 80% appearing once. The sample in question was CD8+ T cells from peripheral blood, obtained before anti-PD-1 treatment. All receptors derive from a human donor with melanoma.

The CDR3 coding sequence is TGTGCCAGCAGTTCCACGACTGACTATGGCTACACCTTC. As protein: CASSSTTDYGYTF. The genes are TRBV6-5 and TRBJ1-2, with no clear D. The CDR3 is 13 amino acids. V lost 4 bases and J lost 3, with 9 bases in between. CDR1 and CDR2 (germline): MNHEY, SVGAGI.

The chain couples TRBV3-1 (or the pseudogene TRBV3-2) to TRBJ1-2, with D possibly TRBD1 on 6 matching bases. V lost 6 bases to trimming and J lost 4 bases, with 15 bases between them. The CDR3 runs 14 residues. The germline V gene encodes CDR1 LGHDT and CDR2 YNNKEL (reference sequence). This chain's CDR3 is CASRVRDKFYGYTF. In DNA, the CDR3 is TGTGCCAGCAGAGTCCGGGACAAGTTCTATGGCTACACCTTC.

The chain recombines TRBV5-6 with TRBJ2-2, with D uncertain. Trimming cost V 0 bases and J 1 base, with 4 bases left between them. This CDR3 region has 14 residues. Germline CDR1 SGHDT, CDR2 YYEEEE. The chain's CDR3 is CASSLAQNTGELFF. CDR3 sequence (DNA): TGTGCCAGCAGCTTGGCCCAGAACACCGGGGAGCTGTTTTTT.

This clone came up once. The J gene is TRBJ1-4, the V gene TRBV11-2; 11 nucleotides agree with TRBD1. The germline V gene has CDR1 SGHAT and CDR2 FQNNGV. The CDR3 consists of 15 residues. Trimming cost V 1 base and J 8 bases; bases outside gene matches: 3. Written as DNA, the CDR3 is TGTGCCAGCAGCTTAGGAGGGACAGGGGGAGAAAAACTGTTTTTT. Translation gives CASSLGGTGGEKLFF.

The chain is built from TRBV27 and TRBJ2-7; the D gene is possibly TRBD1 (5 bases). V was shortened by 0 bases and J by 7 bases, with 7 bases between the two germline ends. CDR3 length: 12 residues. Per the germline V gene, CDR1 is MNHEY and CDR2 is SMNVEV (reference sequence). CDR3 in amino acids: CASSLSQGEQYF. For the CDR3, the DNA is TGTGCCAGCAGTTTATCCCAGGGTGAGCAGTACTTC.

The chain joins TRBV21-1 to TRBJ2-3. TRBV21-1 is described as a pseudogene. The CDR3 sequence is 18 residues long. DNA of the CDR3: TGTGCCAGCAGCACCCCCGGGGGCGCCGGACAGACTTCACCTACGCAGTATTTT. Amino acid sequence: CASSTPGGAGQTSPTQYF.

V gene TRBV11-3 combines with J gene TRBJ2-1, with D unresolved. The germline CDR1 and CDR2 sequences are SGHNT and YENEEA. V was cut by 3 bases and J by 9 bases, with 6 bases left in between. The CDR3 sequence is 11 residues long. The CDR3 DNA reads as TGTGCCAGCAGCTTCGCGTCTGAGCAGTTCTTC. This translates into CASSFASEQFF.

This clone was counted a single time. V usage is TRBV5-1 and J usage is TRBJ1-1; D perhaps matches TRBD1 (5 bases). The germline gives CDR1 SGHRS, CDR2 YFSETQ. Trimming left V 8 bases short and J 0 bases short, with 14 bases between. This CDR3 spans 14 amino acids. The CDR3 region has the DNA TGCGCCAGTATGGGGGAAGGGATGAACACTGAAGCTTTCTTT. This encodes CASMGEGMNTEAFF.

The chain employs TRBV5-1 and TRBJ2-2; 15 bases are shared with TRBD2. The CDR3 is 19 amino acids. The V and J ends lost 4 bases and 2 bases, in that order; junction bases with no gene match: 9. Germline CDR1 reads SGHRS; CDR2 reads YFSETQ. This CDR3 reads CASSPGLAGGPINTGELFF. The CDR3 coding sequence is TGCGCCAGCAGCCCGGGACTAGCGGGAGGCCCCATTAACACCGGGGAGCTGTTTTTT. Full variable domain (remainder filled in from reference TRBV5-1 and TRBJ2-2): KAGVTQTPRYLIKTRGQQVTLSCSPISGHRSVSWYQQTPGQGLQFLFEYFSETQRNKGNFPGRFSGRQFSNSRSEMNVSTLELGDSALYLCASSPGLAGGPINTGELFFGEGSRLTVL.

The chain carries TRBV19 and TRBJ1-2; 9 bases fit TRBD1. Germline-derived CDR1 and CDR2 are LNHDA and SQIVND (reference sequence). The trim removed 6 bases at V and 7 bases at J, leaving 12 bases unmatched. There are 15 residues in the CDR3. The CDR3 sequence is CASSLFTGTGSGYTF. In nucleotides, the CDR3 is TGTGCCAGTAGCCTATTCACCGGGACAGGGAGTGGCTACACCTTC.

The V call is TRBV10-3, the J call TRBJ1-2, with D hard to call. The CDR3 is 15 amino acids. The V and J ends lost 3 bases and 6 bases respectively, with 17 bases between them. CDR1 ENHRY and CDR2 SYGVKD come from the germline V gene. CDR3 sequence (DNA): TGTGCCATCAGTGAACCAGACCACTTGGGCGATGGCTACACCTTC. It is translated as CAISEPDHLGDGYTF.

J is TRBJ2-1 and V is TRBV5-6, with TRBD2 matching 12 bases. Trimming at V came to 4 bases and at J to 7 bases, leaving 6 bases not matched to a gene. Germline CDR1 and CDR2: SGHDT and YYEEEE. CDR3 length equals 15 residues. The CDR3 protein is CASSQGTSGRNEQFF. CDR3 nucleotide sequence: TGTGCCAGCAGCCAAGGCACTAGCGGGAGGAATGAGCAGTTCTTC.

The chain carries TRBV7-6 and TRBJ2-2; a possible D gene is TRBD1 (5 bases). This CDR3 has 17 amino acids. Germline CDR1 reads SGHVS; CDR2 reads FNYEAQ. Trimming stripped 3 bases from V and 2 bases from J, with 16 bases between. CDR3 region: CASSLAAGQLNTGELFF. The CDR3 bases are TGTGCCAGCAGCTTGGCCGCAGGGCAACTCAACACCGGGGAGCTGTTTTTT.

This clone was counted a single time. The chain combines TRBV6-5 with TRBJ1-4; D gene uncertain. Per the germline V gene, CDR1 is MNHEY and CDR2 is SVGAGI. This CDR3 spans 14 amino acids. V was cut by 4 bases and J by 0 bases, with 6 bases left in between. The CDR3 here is CASSWITTNEKLFF. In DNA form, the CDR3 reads TGTGCCAGCAGTTGGATAACAACTAATGAAAAACTGTTTTTT.

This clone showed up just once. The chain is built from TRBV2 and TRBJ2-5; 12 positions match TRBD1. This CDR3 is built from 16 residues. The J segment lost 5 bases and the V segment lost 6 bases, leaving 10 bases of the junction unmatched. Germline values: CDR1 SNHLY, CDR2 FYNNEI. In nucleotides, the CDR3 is TGTGCCAGCAGCCCCGGGACAGGGGGCCTGGAGGAGACCCAGTACTTC. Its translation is CASSPGTGGLEETQYF.